The text below deals with one T cell receptor beta chain. Germline values: CDR1 SEHNR, CDR2 FQNEAQ (reference sequence). The CDR3 is made up of 17 amino acids. J gave up 2 bases and V 1 base, and 8 bases lay outside the gene matches. This sample is drawn from a study of identical twins. Template switching, a step in the protocol, added a universal primer site, and cDNA carried unique molecular identifiers. TCRdb re-analysed the 5' RACE reads in MiXCR, keeping a single row per CDR3 protein. The table shows around 680,000 distinct CDR3 sequences, with 8.6% occurring only once. This same sample was also part of a study on yellow fever vaccine responses in identical twins. This second report adds: Reports say the vaccine T cell response in twins looked partly convergent and partly personalized.

Material: PBMCs. This chain links TRBV7-9 with TRBJ2-1; 7 nucleotides line up with TRBD2. The clonotype comes from a woman aged 18-35 years in good health. The CDR3 loop is CASSLVLSSGAYNEQFF. The CDR3 DNA reads TGTGCCAGCAGCTTAGTGCTCTCTAGCGGCGCCTACAATGAGCAGTTCTTC. The full variable domain, rest sourced from reference TRBV7-9 and TRBJ2-1, is DTGVSQNPRHKITKRGQNVTFRCDPISEHNRLYWYRQTLGQGPEFLTYFQNEAQLEKSRLLSDRFSAERPKGSFSTLEIQRTEQGDSAMYLCASSLVLSSGAYNEQFFGPGTRLTVL.